This T cell receptor beta chain appears in the sequencing data of a study of cytomegalovirus exposure and HLA in healthy donors. General study points: A few chains tied to CMV proved CMV antigen-specific in vitro.

Some clones are missing from TCRdb's copy, which holds only in-frame ones; the method was immunoSEQ multiplex PCR. This table has some 310,000 clones, roughly 88% appearing once. Details on this clone: What it recognizes is unknown.

The donors were members of the roughly 120-subject validation cohort (separate from the approximately 670-subject first cohort). The CDR3 is 14 amino acids. The V and J ends lost 2 bases and 2 bases respectively, with 8 bases between them. Germline-derived CDR1 and CDR2 are MDHEN and SYDVKM. The clonotype originates from a man aged 30-40 years in good health and CMV-seronegative. Input material: PBMCs. This chain connects TRBV28 to TRBJ2-3; possible D gene TRBD2, 5 bases. CDR3 loop: CASSLGLFTDTQYF. CDR3 nucleotides: TGTGCCAGCAGTTTAGGACTCTTCACAGATACGCAGTATTTT.